The 7 T cell receptor beta chains below come from one sample, sequenced in a study of T cells expressing NK-cell markers. Reanalyzing the 5' RACE reads, TCRdb keeps one entry per CDR3 protein, without DNA. Its clone listing holds more than 400,000 distinct CDR3 sequences. The specimen sequenced was blood T cells: a sorted CD56 or NKG2C T cell subset, CD4+ or CD8+ T cells, or bulk PBMC T cells (not recorded which). The receptors derive from a woman between 18 and 69 years old in good health.

This chain uses TRBV4-2 with TRBJ2-2; as DNA is missing, the TRBD2 call by TCRdb cannot be tested. The germline CDR1 and CDR2 sequences are LGHNA and YNFKEQ. The CDR3 contains 15 residues. CDR3 amino acids: CASSVREGNTGELFF.

The chain links TRBV5-5 to TRBJ1-5. CDR3 length: 14 amino acids. Germline V gives CDR1 SGHKS, CDR2 YYEKEE (reference sequence). This chain's CDR3 is CASRSHLNNQPQHF.

The genes are TRBV5-1 and TRBJ2-1; checking the TCRdb D call of TRBD1 is not possible without DNA. The germline gives CDR1 SGHRS, CDR2 YFSETQ. CDR3 length: 12 amino acids. CDR3 protein: CASTDTGIEQFF.

The chain has TRBV27 and TRBJ2-5; TCRdb's D call of TRBD2 is untestable without DNA. Germline CDR1 and CDR2: MNHEY and SMNVEV (reference sequence). The CDR3 totals 16 residues. The CDR3 here is CASSPSDLAWVETQYF.

This chain connects TRBV6-2 or TRBV6-3 to TRBJ1-2; TCRdb's D call of TRBD1 is untestable without DNA. The CDR3 contains 13 residues. Germline loops: CDR1 MNHEY, CDR2 SVGEGT. CDR3 sequence: CASSYGQHYGYTF.

This chain joins TRBV9 and TRBJ2-7; TCRdb's D call of TRBD2 is untestable without DNA. Germline CDR1 and CDR2: SGDLS and YYNGEE. This CDR3 contains 13 residues. This CDR3 is CASSLTSMREQYF.

This rearrangement joins TRBV25-1 to TRBJ1-1; TCRdb's D gene call, TRBD1, goes unchecked for lack of DNA. CDR1 MGHDK and CDR2 SYGVNS come from the germline V gene. There are 13 residues in the CDR3. The CDR3 spells CASSGTGFTEAFF.